The 24 T cell receptor beta chains below all came from one sample that was sequenced in a study of T cell responses to AZD1222 COVID-19 vaccine. The table came from immunoSEQ multiplex PCR; TCRdb's copy has only in-frame clones and leaves some out. The table lists more than 150,000 clones, approximately 90% of them singletons, with nearly 1% in the top ten. Source: peripheral blood, taken on day 0 of AZD1222 vaccination. These receptors came from an adult in good health.

This clone was found a few times. This sequence joins TRBV28 and TRBJ1-3, with D possibly TRBD1 on 6 matching bases. This CDR3 has 15 amino acids. V was shortened by 5 bases and J by 6 bases, with 17 bases between the two germline ends. The V gene's germline CDR1 is MDHEN and CDR2 SYDVKM. The CDR3 sequence: CASSPTPTGQNTIYF. CDR3 DNA sequence: TGTGCCAGCAGTCCGACCCCGACAGGCCAAAACACCATATATTTT.

The V and J genes are TRBV19 and TRBJ1-1, with a weak D call TRBD1 (6 bases). Germline CDR1 LNHDA, CDR2 SQIVND (reference sequence). The CDR3 has 14 residues. V was trimmed by 6 bases and J by 1 base, leaving 12 bases between them. The CDR3: CASRHRERNTEAFF. The CDR3 DNA follows: TGTGCCAGTAGGCACAGGGAGCGGAACACTGAAGCTTTCTTT.

V usage is TRBV15 and J usage is TRBJ2-7; D gene ambiguous. V lost 0 bases to trimming and J lost 0 bases, with 12 bases between them. The V gene's germline CDR1 is LNHNV and CDR2 YYDKDF (reference sequence). The CDR3 has 16 amino acids. The CDR3, as DNA: TGTGCCACCAGCAGAGATCGCCGGCAAACCTCCTACGAGCAGTACTTC. Amino acids: CATSRDRRQTSYEQYF.

This chain connects TRBV12-3 or TRBV12-4 to TRBJ2-3; D gene unclear. Deletions cut 6 bases from V and 6 bases from J, with 7 bases between. This CDR3 is 11 amino acids long. CDR3 sequence: CASRRRDTQYF. The CDR3 coding sequence is TGTGCCAGCAGGCGCCGGGATACGCAGTATTTT.

The CDR3 coding sequence is TGTGCCAGCAGCCAGACTAGCGGGAGGAGCCACGAGCAGTACTTC. It specifies CASSQTSGRSHEQYF. V gene TRBV5-4 combines with J gene TRBJ2-7; TRBD2 matches at 13 bases. Germline V gene sequence: CDR1 SGHNT, CDR2 YYREEE (reference sequence). The CDR3 covers 15 residues. Unmatched junction bases numbered 6, after V lost 4 bases and J lost 5 bases.

V is TRBV28 and J is TRBJ1-2, with D unresolved. The CDR3 totals 16 residues. From germline, CDR1 is MDHEN and CDR2 SYDVKM. Trimming shortened V by 6 bases and J by 0 bases, and 17 bases separated the two germline ends. The CDR3 DNA reads TGTGCCAGCAGAGCCCAGGCCGGTCGGACTAACTATGGCTACACCTTC. It codes for CASRAQAGRTNYGYTF.

The chain employs TRBV7-5 and TRBJ1-5. TRBV7-5 is labeled a pseudogene. This CDR3 has 13 amino acids. Here the CDR3 reads CARSHRGFQPQHF. The CDR3 DNA is TGTGCCAGAAGCCACCGGGGGTTTCAGCCCCAGCATTTT.

The chain has TRBV20-1 and TRBJ2-7; TRBD2 aligns across 9 bases. After removal of 3 bases from V and 1 base from J, the junction contained 10 bases not matched to a gene. The CDR3 runs to 16 residues. Germline V gene lookup returns CDR1 DFQATT and CDR2 SNEGSKA (reference sequence). The CDR3 nucleotides are TGCAGTGCTAGTATACTAGAGACTAGCGGATCCTACGAGCAGTACTTC. Translated, it gives CSASILETSGSYEQYF.

This clone is a singleton in its sample. The chain couples TRBV5-5 to TRBJ2-1; 9 bases align to TRBD1. Germline V gene sequence: CDR1 SGHKS, CDR2 YYEKEE (reference sequence). The CDR3 has 18 amino acids. V trimming: 4 bases; J trimming: 5 bases; junction bases outside the gene matches: 16. The CDR3 here is CASSPVGARQGVNNEQFF. For the CDR3, the DNA is TGTGCCAGCAGCCCCGTGGGGGCCCGACAGGGGGTAAACAATGAGCAGTTCTTC. Full variable domain (rest looked up from reference TRBV5-5 and TRBJ2-1): DAGVTQSPTHLIKTRGQQVTLRCSPISGHKSVSWYQQVLGQGPQFIFQYYEKEERGRGNFPDRFSARQFPNYSSELNVNALLLGDSALYLCASSPVGARQGVNNEQFFGPGTRLTVL.

This chain connects TRBV29-1 to TRBJ1-1; D is perhaps TRBD1 (6 bases). CDR3 length: 14 amino acids. Germline CDR1 and CDR2: SQVTM and ANQGSEA. The V end lost 4 bases, the J end lost 0 bases, and 12 bases lay between the germline ends. The CDR3 sequence: CSVAKTGLNTEAFF. The CDR3, as DNA: TGCAGCGTTGCCAAAACAGGGCTGAACACTGAAGCTTTCTTT.

The chain couples TRBV11-2 to TRBJ2-1; D not certain. V lost 4 bases to trimming and J lost 7 bases, with 14 bases between them. CDR1 SGHAT and CDR2 FQNNGV come from the germline V gene. This CDR3 comprises 14 residues. CDR3 in DNA: TGTGCCAGCAGCTCCAAGGTCGAATGGAATGAGCAGTTCTTC. This codes for CASSSKVEWNEQFF. Drawing the rest from reference TRBV11-2 and TRBJ2-1, the complete variable domain is EAGVAQSPRYKIIEKRQSVAFWCNPISGHATLYWYQQILGQGPKLLIQFQNNGVVDDSQLPKDRFSAERLKGVDSTLKIQPAKLEDSAVYLCASSSKVEWNEQFFGPGTRLTVL.

The V call is TRBV18, the J call TRBJ2-2; D is undetermined. Looked up from germline, CDR1 is KGHSH and CDR2 is LQKENI. This CDR3 region has 17 residues. The germline V and J ends were trimmed by 2 bases and 5 bases, with 18 bases remaining between them. This CDR3 reads CASSPKVMTDLTGELFF. In DNA form, the CDR3 reads TGTGCCAGCTCACCAAAAGTTATGACGGACCTAACCGGGGAGCTGTTTTTT.

V is TRBV6-5 and J is TRBJ1-1, with a possible D match to TRBD1 (5 bases). The CDR3 loop spans 14 amino acids. The V end lost 7 bases, the J end lost 10 bases, and 22 bases lay between the germline ends. Germline V gene lookup returns CDR1 MNHEY and CDR2 SVGAGI. CDR3 sequence reads: CASKPPGTAAGAFF. The CDR3 DNA follows: TGTGCCAGCAAACCGCCCGGGACCGCGGCCGGAGCTTTCTTT.

This clone was detected only a few times. CDR3 nucleotides: TGTGCCAGCAGCTTAGCAGGGGAGGAAGGCTACACCTTC. Translation: CASSLAGEEGYTF. The chain uses TRBV7-9 and TRBJ1-2; TRBD1 might be the D (5 bases). Germline V CDR1 and CDR2: SEHNR, FQNEAQ (reference sequence). Trimming shortened V by 0 bases and J by 8 bases, and 10 bases separated the two germline ends. The CDR3 is 13 amino acids.

The V gene is TRBV9, the J gene TRBJ2-7; 7 nucleotides align to TRBD1. After removal of 2 bases from V and 3 bases from J, the junction contained 8 bases not matched to a gene. CDR3 size: 15 residues. Germline CDR1 reads SGDLS; CDR2 reads YYNGEE. The CDR3 spells CASSVSGTDLYEQYF. In DNA form, the CDR3 reads TGTGCCAGCAGCGTTTCCGGGACAGACCTCTACGAGCAGTACTTC.

The rearrangement uses TRBV4-2 and TRBJ2-1; 16 bases align to TRBD2. CDR1 is LGHNA, CDR2 YNFKEQ, per germline. The length of the CDR3 is 20 residues. With V trimmed by 0 bases and J by 7 bases, 12 bases remained unmatched. The CDR3 here is CASSQDLGTSGRALINEQFF. As DNA, the CDR3 is TGTGCCAGCAGCCAAGATTTAGGGACTAGCGGGAGGGCCTTGATAAATGAGCAGTTCTTC.

The chain uses TRBV6-1 and TRBJ2-1; 7 nucleotides align to TRBD1. V shed 1 base, J shed 13 bases, and the junction held 13 bases outside the gene matches. The CDR3 length is 15 residues. The germline gives CDR1 MNHNS, CDR2 SASEGT. The CDR3 sequence: CASSEGTGLAMKQFF. In DNA, the CDR3 is TGTGCCAGCAGTGAAGGGACAGGCCTTGCAATGAAACAGTTCTTC.

The J gene is TRBJ2-6, the V gene TRBV24-1, with D unclear. V was trimmed by 0 bases and J by 2 bases, leaving 4 bases between them. This CDR3 has 15 amino acids. The V gene's germline CDR1 is KGHDR and CDR2 SFDVKD. This CDR3 is CATSDLGAGANVLTF. Here the CDR3 DNA reads TGTGCCACCAGTGATTTGGGGGCTGGGGCCAACGTCCTGACTTTC.

The chain couples TRBV12-3 or TRBV12-4 to TRBJ1-2; possibly TRBD1 for D (5 bases). V was trimmed by 2 bases and J by 2 bases, leaving 6 bases between them. The CDR3 is made up of 13 amino acids. The CDR3 nucleotides are TGTGCCAGCAGTTTAAACAGGAACTATGGCTACACCTTC. As protein: CASSLNRNYGYTF.

There are a few counts of this clone. The V call is TRBV9, the J call TRBJ2-7, with TRBD2 matching 12 bases. This CDR3 region has 14 residues. V shed 1 base, J shed 5 bases, and the junction held 1 base outside the gene matches. Germline V CDR1 and CDR2: SGDLS, YYNGEE. The CDR3 loop is CASSVLAGGDEQYF. CDR3 in DNA: TGTGCCAGCAGCGTACTAGCGGGAGGGGACGAGCAGTACTTC.

The rearrangement uses TRBV27 and TRBJ2-7; D unresolved. Trimming removed 2 bases at V and 7 bases at J, with 21 bases between. Germline assignment: CDR1 MNHEY and CDR2 SMNVEV (reference sequence). CDR3 length: 16 amino acids. CDR3 loop: CASSLAFKGFVREQYF. Here the CDR3 DNA reads TGTGCCAGCAGTTTAGCATTTAAGGGATTTGTTAGAGAGCAGTACTTC.

The genes are TRBV19 and TRBJ1-1, with D possibly being TRBD1 (6 bases). CDR3 length equals 13 residues. Trimming left V 5 bases short and J 1 base short, with 8 bases between. CDR1 is LNHDA and CDR2 is SQIVND in the germline V gene (reference sequence). CDR3 sequence: CASSPTGNTEAFF. The CDR3 nucleotides are TGTGCCAGTAGTCCGACAGGGAACACTGAAGCTTTCTTT.

The gene calls are TRBV5-1 and TRBJ2-1; D perhaps matches TRBD1 (5 bases). CDR3 length equals 14 residues. Germline CDR1 SGHRS, CDR2 YFSETQ. V was shortened by 4 bases and J by 7 bases, with 15 bases between the two germline ends. As DNA, the CDR3 is TGCGCCAGCAGCCCTTTAATAGGGGCGAATGAGCAGTTCTTC. Translating it yields CASSPLIGANEQFF.

The chain links TRBV7-2 to TRBJ1-5; D may be TRBD1 (6 bases). V lost 4 bases, J lost 3 bases, and 13 bases lay in between. The germline V gene has CDR1 SGHTA and CDR2 FQGNSA. This CDR3 is 15 amino acids long. DNA of the CDR3: TGTGCCAGCAGCTCCGGGGGCAGGGACAATCAGCCCCAGCATTTT. Translation: CASSSGGRDNQPQHF. Combining the CDR3 with reference TRBV7-2 and TRBJ1-5 gives the whole variable domain GAGVSQSPSNKVTEKGKDVELRCDPISGHTALYWYRQSLGQGLEFLIYFQGNSAPDKSGLPSDRFSAERTGGSVSTLTIQRTQQEDSAVYLCASSSGGRDNQPQHFGDGTRLSIL.